This TCR beta chain is from a study of blood T cell repertoires in COVID-19. About the research overall: Acute and convalescent COVID-19 specimens originated in the United States, Italy and Spain.

Sequencing used immunoSEQ multiplex PCR; TCRdb keeps in-frame clones, though not all of them. The sample lists more than 200,000 clones, about four fifths seen once, with around 8.1% in the top ten. This CDR3 spans 18 amino acids. CDR1 and CDR2 (germline): SNHLY, FYNNEI. V was clipped by 4 bases and J by 0 bases; unmatched bases: 12. Sequenced input: peripheral blood. The gene calls are TRBV2 and TRBJ2-1; TRBD2 aligns across 7 bases. This TCR came from a man in his forties with active or convalescent COVID-19. The CDR3 sequence: CASSGGLTSSSSYNEQFF. The DNA for the CDR3 is TGTGCCAGCAGTGGGGGCCTGACTAGCTCAAGCTCCTACAATGAGCAGTTCTTC.